This T cell receptor beta chain was observed in a study of tumor-infiltrating lymphocytes in primary liver carcinoma. Study-wide results and limits: The overlap of tumor-adjacent and tumor-blood pairs was smaller than that of tumor region pairs. Significantly larger top-250-clone fractions were found in tumors than in blood (p = 0.039).

Bulk tissue was left unsorted, and RNA and DNA were co-extracted from 20-30 mg of it. A primer matching the constant region was used to make TCR beta cDNA from approximately 500 ng of total RNA. ARM-PCR was slightly modified, and three nested multiplex PCR rounds with it gave rise to the TCR beta libraries. Both of the initial two PCR rounds ran for 10 cycles and employed TRBV1-TRBV30 forward primers alongside a C-beta reverse primer. One entry per CDR3 protein, called by TCRdb with MiXCR from the multiplex PCR reads. The profile covers roughly 100,000 distinct CDR3 sequences, with over 55% appearing a single time and 7.5% to 10% taken by the ten largest. As concerns this clonotype: Its antigen is unknown. Mismatch with germline at one junction end may stem from a read error.

This CDR3 is built from 15 residues. Material: liver tumor tissue from sampling region 5. Subset given: tumor region T5, tumor centre. The chain couples TRBV12-3 or TRBV12-4 to TRBJ2-2; D is possibly TRBD1 or TRBD2 (6 bases each). This receptor was identified in a woman in her sixties or seventies with primary liver carcinoma and hepatitis B virus infection. CDR3 protein: CARRVRKGGTGELFF. DNA of the CDR3: TGTGCCCGCAGAGTTCGGAAGGGGGGCACCGGGGAGCTGTTTTTT.